This T cell receptor (beta chain) derives from a study of OX40 agonist ivuxolimab in advanced cancers. Study-wide findings and caveats: The average count of expanded clones was higher among CD8+ T cells than among CD4+. Normalized T-cell clonal expansion was also low in a subset of nonresponders. The 0.1-3.0 mg/kg partial responders had among the lowest clonal expansion.

Concerning this clone: Its antigen is undetermined.

Patients had blood sampled at baseline and again on cycle 4 day 1 and cycle 7 day 1. Generated by immunoSEQ multiplex PCR, the TCRdb table keeps only in-frame clones and is missing some. The sample includes 72,000 or so clones, about 90% of them seen just once. Germline CDR1 is SGHRS and CDR2 is YFSETQ. The CDR3 loop spans 15 amino acids. V was cut by 4 bases and J by 0 bases, with 13 bases left in between. This chain uses TRBV5-1 with TRBJ1-2; TRBD1 might be the D (6 bases). The TCR was taken from an adult with an advanced solid tumor such as melanoma, head and neck, liver or kidney cancer. Sequencing was performed on CD4+ or CD8+ T cells sorted from blood, taken in a trial of the OX40 agonist ivuxolimab. The CDR3 here is CASSAQDSSNYGYTF. The CDR3, as DNA: TGCGCCAGCAGCGCCCAGGACAGTTCTAACTATGGCTACACCTTC.